The 19 T cell receptor beta chains in this list originate from one sample, sequenced in a study of vaccination effects on CD4 cells after COVID-19. Antigens for these TCRs are unknown. Cells that had been cultured for ten to eleven days were the source of isolated CD4+ T cells. Two-dose vaccination with either BNT162b2 or mRNA-1273 was given to the participants. The assay was immunoSEQ multiplex PCR, and TCRdb's table has in-frame clones only and misses some. The data contain about 40,000 clones, around 71% of them singletons. Sequencing used CD4+ T cells from PBMCs cultured without peptide, obtained after COVID-19 vaccination. The receptor source for this set is a human donor who received a COVID-19 vaccine.

This CDR3 is CASSERFGTSAFTDTQYF. CDR3 bases: TGTGCCAGCAGTGAAAGGTTCGGAACTAGCGCATTCACAGATACGCAGTATTTT. The rearrangement joins TRBV6-1 to TRBJ2-3; 7 bases agree with TRBD2. CDR3 size: 18 residues. Trimming took 2 bases from V and 2 from J; bases not matched to a gene: 13. Germline V gene data show CDR1 as MNHNS and CDR2 as SASEGT.

The gene calls are TRBV6-1 and TRBJ1-2; maybe TRBD1 (6 bases). Germline CDR1 and CDR2: MNHNS and SASEGT. Trimming cost V 2 bases and J 5 bases, with 15 bases left between them. This CDR3 spans 15 amino acids. CDR3 DNA sequence: TGTGCCAGCAGTGAATCGTGGGGGCAGGGGTATGGCTACACCTTC. Protein product: CASSESWGQGYGYTF.

This clone was seen more than once but under ten times. The V and J genes are TRBV7-2 and TRBJ1-6, with D unclear. Germline V gene lookup returns CDR1 SGHTA and CDR2 FQGNSA. V was clipped by 2 bases and J by 10 bases, with 12 bases between them. The CDR3 length is 14 residues. The CDR3 reads CASSLILGGSPLHF. The DNA of the CDR3 is TGTGCCAGCAGCTTAATTCTGGGTGGCTCACCCCTCCACTTT.

The chain links TRBV5-4 to TRBJ2-1; 9 bases are a match to TRBD2. Germline V gene sequence: CDR1 SGHNT, CDR2 YYREEE (reference sequence). The CDR3 contains 17 residues. V was pared by 0 bases and J by 11 bases, with 15 bases of the junction left unmatched. The CDR3 protein is CASSLGWREGLIGQQFF. CDR3 DNA: TGTGCCAGCAGCTTGGGGTGGCGGGAGGGCCTCATTGGGCAGCAGTTCTTC.

The chain joins TRBV4-1 to TRBJ1-4, with a tentative D call TRBD1 (5 bases). The germline CDR1 and CDR2 sequences are MGHRA and YSYEKL. Trimming left V 4 bases short and J 6 bases short, with 21 bases between. This CDR3 contains 17 residues. The chain's CDR3 is CASSLLNKGNGDEKLFF. In DNA form, the CDR3 reads TGCGCCAGCAGCCTGCTGAACAAGGGGAACGGGGATGAAAAACTGTTTTTT.

This clone was seen a handful of times. The chain carries TRBV3-1 (or the pseudogene TRBV3-2) and TRBJ1-5, with D tentatively TRBD1 (6 bases). V gave up 5 bases and J gave up 4 bases, with 9 bases separating them. This CDR3 is built from 13 residues. CDR1 is LGHDT and CDR2 is YNNKEL in the germline V gene (reference sequence). CDR3: CASSLDRNQPQHF. CDR3 nucleotides: TGTGCCAGCAGCTTGGACAGAAATCAGCCCCAGCATTTT.

The V call is TRBV5-1, the J call TRBJ1-5, with D possibly matching TRBD1 (5 bases). Trimming removed 3 bases at V and 0 bases at J, with 10 bases between. Per germline, CDR1 SGHRS and CDR2 YFSETQ. The CDR3 spans 15 residues. This CDR3 reads CASSSGGGSNQPQHF. DNA for the CDR3: TGCGCCAGCAGCTCGGGTGGGGGTAGCAATCAGCCCCAGCATTTT.

The chain is built from TRBV7-6 and TRBJ2-3, with 9 bases fitting TRBD2. Germline CDR1 reads SGHVS; CDR2 reads FNYEAQ. CDR3 length equals 17 residues. Germline trimming cut 5 bases from V and 1 base from J; bases unmatched to any gene: 10. CDR3 protein: CASSTQSSGVGTDTQYF. As DNA, the CDR3 is TGTGCCAGCAGCACTCAGTCTAGCGGGGTAGGCACAGATACGCAGTATTTT.

The genes are TRBV2 and TRBJ2-7; 7 nucleotides agree with TRBD2. The CDR3 consists of 16 residues. Germline V gene sequence: CDR1 SNHLY, CDR2 FYNNEI. Trimming at V came to 2 bases and at J to 5 bases, leaving 12 bases not matched to a gene. The CDR3 DNA reads as TGTGCCAGCAGTGAACGATCTGGGGAGGGGCAAAACGAGCAGTACTTC. Protein sequence: CASSERSGEGQNEQYF.

V gene TRBV5-1 combines with J gene TRBJ2-3; no definite D call. This CDR3 is 13 amino acids long. CDR1 and CDR2 (germline): SGHRS, YFSETQ. Trimming left V 5 bases short and J 3 bases short, with 10 bases between. Here the CDR3 reads CASRPQQTDTQYF. The CDR3 DNA follows: TGCGCCAGCAGACCCCAACAGACAGATACGCAGTATTTT.

This clone turned up a few times. V and J are TRBV5-1 and TRBJ1-2, with 7 bases identical to TRBD1. This CDR3 has 16 residues. Germline CDR1 SGHRS, CDR2 YFSETQ. J lost 0 bases, V lost 4 bases, and 9 bases had no gene match. CDR3 sequence (DNA): TGCGCCAGCAGCCCTCGACAGGGTGCGACTAACTATGGCTACACCTTC. It encodes CASSPRQGATNYGYTF.

This chain joins TRBV23-1 and TRBJ2-7, with a tentative D call TRBD2 (6 bases). TRBV23-1 is placed among ORFs of uncertain function. Deletions cut 0 bases from V and 2 bases from J, with 8 bases between. This CDR3 is 14 amino acids long. The chain's CDR3 is CASSQSGLTYEQYF. The CDR3 DNA sequence: TGCGCCAGCAGTCAATCGGGACTGACCTACGAGCAGTACTTC.

The chain combines TRBV5-4 with TRBJ1-2; D is unclear. Trimming stripped 0 bases from V and 6 bases from J, with 9 bases between. Germline values: CDR1 SGHNT, CDR2 YYREEE (reference sequence). The CDR3 spans 13 residues. CDR3 sequence: CASSLEKGNGYTF. The CDR3 DNA reads as TGTGCCAGCAGCTTGGAAAAGGGTAATGGCTACACCTTC.

CDR3 DNA: TGCGCCAGCAGCTTGGAAGGTTGGCTAGCGGGAGGGATGAATGAGCAGTTCTTC. Encoded protein: CASSLEGWLAGGMNEQFF. The chain has TRBV5-1 and TRBJ2-1; 12 bases align to TRBD2. Trimming took 0 bases from V and 7 from J; bases not matched to a gene: 11. Germline V CDR1 and CDR2: SGHRS, YFSETQ. CDR3 length equals 18 residues.

This sequence joins TRBV5-4 and TRBJ1-4; weak D call: TRBD1 (5 bases). V lost 0 bases and J lost 2, with 14 bases in between. Germline assignment: CDR1 SGHNT and CDR2 YYREEE (reference sequence). The CDR3 runs to 17 residues. The CDR3 coding sequence is TGTGCCAGCAGCTTGGGGGTTTCTGGGGGTACTAATGAAAAACTGTTTTTT. It specifies CASSLGVSGGTNEKLFF.

The V gene is TRBV18, the J gene TRBJ2-1, with D perhaps matching TRBD2 (7 bases). The V end was cut by 11 bases, the J end by 6 bases, with 17 bases between. The CDR3 length is 13 residues. CDR1 is KGHSH and CDR2 is LQKENI in the germline V gene. This CDR3 reads CAARGGRSNEQFF. The CDR3 bases are TGTGCCGCGAGGGGGGGTAGGAGCAATGAGCAGTTCTTC.

The chain couples TRBV5-1 to TRBJ2-1, with TRBD1 as a possible D gene (6 bases). Deletions cut 0 bases from V and 6 bases from J, with 7 bases between. This CDR3 is built from 13 residues. The germline CDR1 and CDR2 sequences are SGHRS and YFSETQ. The CDR3: CASSLEGGNEQFF. CDR3 DNA: TGCGCCAGCAGCTTGGAAGGGGGCAATGAGCAGTTCTTC.

The chain has TRBV15 and TRBJ2-7; 7 bases fit TRBD2. The germline gives CDR1 LNHNV, CDR2 YYDKDF (reference sequence). The V and J ends lost 1 base and 3 bases, in that order; junction bases with no gene match: 9. The length of the CDR3 is 16 residues. The CDR3 here is CATSRGGSSGYYEQYF. The CDR3 DNA reads TGTGCCACCAGCAGAGGCGGCTCTAGCGGTTACTACGAGCAGTACTTC.

The gene calls are TRBV29-1 and TRBJ2-5; D may be TRBD2 (6 bases). Trimming cost V 7 bases and J 5 bases, with 17 bases left between them. CDR1 and CDR2 from the germline V gene are SQVTM and ANQGSEA. CDR3 length equals 13 residues. As DNA, the CDR3 is TGCAGCGGTGGTGGGGGGTTTGGGGAGACCCAGTACTTC. It codes for CSGGGGFGETQYF.